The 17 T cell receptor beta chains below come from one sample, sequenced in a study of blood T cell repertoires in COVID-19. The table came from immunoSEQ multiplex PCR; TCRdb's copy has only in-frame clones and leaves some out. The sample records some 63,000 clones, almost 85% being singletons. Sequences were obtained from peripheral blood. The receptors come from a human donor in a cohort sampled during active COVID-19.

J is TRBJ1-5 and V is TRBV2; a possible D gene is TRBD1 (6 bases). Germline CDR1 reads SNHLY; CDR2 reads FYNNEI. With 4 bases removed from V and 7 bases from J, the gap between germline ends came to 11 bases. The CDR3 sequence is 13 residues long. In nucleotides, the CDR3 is TGTGCCAGCAGTGGGGAGGGGGAGCAGCCCCAGCATTTT. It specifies CASSGEGEQPQHF.

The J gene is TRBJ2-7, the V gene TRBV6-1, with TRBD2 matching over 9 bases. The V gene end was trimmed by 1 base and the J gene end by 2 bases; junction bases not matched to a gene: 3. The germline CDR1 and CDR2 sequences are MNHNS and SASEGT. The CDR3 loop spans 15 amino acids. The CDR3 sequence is CASSEGPSGTYEQYF. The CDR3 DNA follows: TGTGCCAGCAGTGAAGGCCCTAGCGGGACCTACGAGCAGTACTTC.

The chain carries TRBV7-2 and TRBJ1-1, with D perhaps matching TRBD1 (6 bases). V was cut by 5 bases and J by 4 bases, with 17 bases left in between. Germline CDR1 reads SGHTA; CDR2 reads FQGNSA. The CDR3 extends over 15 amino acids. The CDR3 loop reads CASSLRGHPPTEAFF. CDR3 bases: TGTGCCAGCAGCCTCCGGGGACATCCTCCCACTGAAGCTTTCTTT.

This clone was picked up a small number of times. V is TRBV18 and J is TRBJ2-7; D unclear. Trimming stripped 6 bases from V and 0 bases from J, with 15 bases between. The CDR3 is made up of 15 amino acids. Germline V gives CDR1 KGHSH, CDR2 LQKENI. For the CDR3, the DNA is TGTGCCAGCTCTCAGACTGCAAGGAGCTCCTACGAGCAGTACTTC. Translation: CASSQTARSSYEQYF. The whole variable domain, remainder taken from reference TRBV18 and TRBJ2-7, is NAGVMQNPRHLVRRRGQEARLRCSPMKGHSHVYWYRQLPEEGLKFMVYLQKENIIDESGMPKERFSAEFPKEGPSILRIQQVVRGDSAAYFCASSQTARSSYEQYFGPGTRLTVT.

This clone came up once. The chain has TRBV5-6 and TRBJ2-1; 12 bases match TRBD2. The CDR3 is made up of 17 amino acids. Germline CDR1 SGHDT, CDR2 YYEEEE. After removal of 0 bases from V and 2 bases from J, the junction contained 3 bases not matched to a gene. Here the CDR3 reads CASSLVPSGGAYNEQFF. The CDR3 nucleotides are TGTGCCAGCAGCTTGGTCCCTAGCGGGGGGGCCTACAATGAGCAGTTCTTC.

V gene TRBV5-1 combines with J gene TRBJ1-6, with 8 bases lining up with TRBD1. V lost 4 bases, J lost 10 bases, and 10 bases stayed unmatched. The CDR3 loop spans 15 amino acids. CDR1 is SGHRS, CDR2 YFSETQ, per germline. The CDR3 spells CASSPGQGLGSPLHF. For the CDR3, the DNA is TGCGCCAGCAGCCCCGGACAGGGTCTAGGATCACCCCTCCACTTT.

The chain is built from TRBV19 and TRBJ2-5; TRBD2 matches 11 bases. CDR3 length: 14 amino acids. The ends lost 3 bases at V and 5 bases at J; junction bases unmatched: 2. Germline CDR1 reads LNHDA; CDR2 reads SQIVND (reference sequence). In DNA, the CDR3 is TGTGCCAGTAGTATCACTAGCGGGGGTGAGACCCAGTACTTC. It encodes CASSITSGGETQYF.

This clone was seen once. For the CDR3, the DNA is TGTGCCAGCAGCCAAGCCGGGACAGGGCCTTACGAGCAGTACTTC. Translating gives CASSQAGTGPYEQYF. The chain links TRBV3-1 (or the pseudogene TRBV3-2) to TRBJ2-7, with TRBD1 matching 9 bases. V shed 1 base and J 4 bases; nucleotides not matched to a gene: 5. There are 15 residues in the CDR3. Germline-derived CDR1 and CDR2 are LGHDT and YNNKEL (reference sequence).

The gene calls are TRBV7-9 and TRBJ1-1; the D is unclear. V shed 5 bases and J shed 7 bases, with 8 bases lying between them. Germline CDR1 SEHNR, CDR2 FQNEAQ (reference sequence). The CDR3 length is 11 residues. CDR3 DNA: TGTGCCAGCAGCCCCGGTTTTGAAGCTTTCTTT. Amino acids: CASSPGFEAFF.

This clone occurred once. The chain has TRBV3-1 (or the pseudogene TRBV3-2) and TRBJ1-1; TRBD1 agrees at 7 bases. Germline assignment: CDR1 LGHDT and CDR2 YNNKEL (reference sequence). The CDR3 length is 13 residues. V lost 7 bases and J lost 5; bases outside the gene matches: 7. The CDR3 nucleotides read TGTGCCAGCACCCGACAGGGTAGGACTGAAGCTTTCTTT. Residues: CASTRQGRTEAFF.

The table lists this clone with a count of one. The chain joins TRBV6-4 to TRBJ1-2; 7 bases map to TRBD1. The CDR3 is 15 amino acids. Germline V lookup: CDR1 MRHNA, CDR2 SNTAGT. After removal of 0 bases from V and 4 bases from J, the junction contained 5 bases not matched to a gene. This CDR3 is CASSDSGQSAYGYTF. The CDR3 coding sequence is TGTGCCAGCAGTGACTCGGGACAGTCCGCCTATGGCTACACCTTC.

This chain's CDR3 is CASTEQGPALGGELFF. For the CDR3, the DNA is TGTGCCAGTACGGAACAGGGGCCTGCCCTCGGCGGGGAGCTGTTTTTT. This chain uses TRBV19 with TRBJ2-2; 7 nucleotides line up with TRBD1. Germline V lookup: CDR1 LNHDA, CDR2 SQIVND (reference sequence). The CDR3 spans 16 residues. Losses at the gene ends were 7 bases for V and 7 bases for J; bases not matched to a gene: 15.

CDR3 amino acids: CATTGGENSPLHF. Here the CDR3 DNA reads TGTGCCACCACAGGGGGCGAGAATTCACCCCTCCACTTT. The chain has TRBV6-5 and TRBJ1-6; TRBD1 matches at 9 bases. The CDR3 extends over 13 amino acids. Germline V gene lookup returns CDR1 MNHEY and CDR2 SVGAGI. Germline trimming cut 10 bases from V and 7 bases from J; bases unmatched to any gene: 5.

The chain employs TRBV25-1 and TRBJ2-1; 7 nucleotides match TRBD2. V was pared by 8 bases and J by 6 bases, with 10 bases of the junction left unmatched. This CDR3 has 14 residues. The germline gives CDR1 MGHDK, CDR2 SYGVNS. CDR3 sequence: CASPGRLGGNEQFF. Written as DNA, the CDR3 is TGTGCCAGCCCCGGGAGGTTGGGGGGCAATGAGCAGTTCTTC.

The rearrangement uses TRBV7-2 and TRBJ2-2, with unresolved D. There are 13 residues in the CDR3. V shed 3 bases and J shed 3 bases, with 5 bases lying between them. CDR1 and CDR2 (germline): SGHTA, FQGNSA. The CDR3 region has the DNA TGTGCCAGCAGCTTTTATGACACCGGGGAGCTGTTTTTT. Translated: CASSFYDTGELFF.

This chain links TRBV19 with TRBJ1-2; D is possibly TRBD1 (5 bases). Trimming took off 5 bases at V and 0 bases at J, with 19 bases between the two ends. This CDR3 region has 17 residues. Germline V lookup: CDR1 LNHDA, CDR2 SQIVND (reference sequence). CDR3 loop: CASSADSRRFPNYGYTF. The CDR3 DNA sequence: TGTGCCAGTAGTGCCGACAGCCGCCGTTTCCCTAACTATGGCTACACCTTC.

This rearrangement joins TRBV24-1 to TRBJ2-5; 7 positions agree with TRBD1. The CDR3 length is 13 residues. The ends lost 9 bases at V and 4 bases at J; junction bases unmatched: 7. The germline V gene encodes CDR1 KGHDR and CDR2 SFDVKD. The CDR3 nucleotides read TGTGCCACCTCCCGCCCAGGGGGAGAGACCCAGTACTTC. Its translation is CATSRPGGETQYF.